The rows below give T cell receptor beta chains drawn from one sample of a study of CD8+CD57+ T cells in acquired aplastic anemia. TCRdb re-derived calls from the reads in MiXCR, one entry per CDR3 protein. The data show approximately 120,000 distinct CDR3 sequences, about two fifths seen once. The sample taken for sequencing was sorted CD4+, CD8+, or CD8+CD57+ T cells (not recorded which) from PBMCs. These receptors came from a human donor with aplastic anemia. Each CDR3 is given without its conserved first and last residue.

TRBJ2-7	TRBV7-2	ASSLAGGESYEQY
TRBJ1-1	TRBV5-1	ASSRGGVGNTEAF
TRBJ2-2	TRBV6-1	ASTTPIGPRDTGELF
TRBJ2-7	TRBV2	ASAMGGGSYEQY
TRBJ2-7	TRBV2	ASRKTGQGITYEQY
TRBJ2-5	TRBV10-3	AISARGNQPQY
TRBJ1-3	TRBV7-9	ASLAGSGNTIY
TRBJ1-4	TRBV10-3	AITTGQVPATNEKLF
TRBJ2-2	TRBV7-2	ASSLTGDPNTGELF
TRBJ2-1	TRBV7-9	ASSTTDTQF
TRBJ1-5	TRBV6-2/TRBV6-3	ASSYGGKWQPQH
TRBJ2-2	TRBV5-8	ASSLGLSNTGELF
TRBJ2-5	TRBV19	ASSGTGAPQETQY
TRBJ1-3	TRBV11-1	ASSSYIPPRSGNTIY
TRBJ1-1	TRBV6-5	ASSSCLAFSTEAF
TRBJ1-6	TRBV20-1	SARAEERSNSPLH
TRBJ1-1	TRBV2	ASSEPLGMNTEAF
TRBJ2-7	TRBV10-3	AIRLETSGSYEQY
TRBJ2-3	TRBV29-1	SANRADTDTQY
TRBJ1-5	TRBV7-2	ASSLRGGNQSRH
TRBJ1-6	TRBV6-1	ASSELEGNSPLH
TRBJ1-4	TRBV12-3/TRBV12-4	ASSSHRRSEKLF
TRBJ1-1	TRBV20-1	SARDQGQAF
TRBJ2-1	TRBV10-2	ASSDRGGNNEQF
TRBJ2-3	TRBV6-4	ASSDSGGVGTDTQY
TRBJ1-2	TRBV19	ASTGHGSGGYT
TRBJ2-6	TRBV7-9	ASSRTIGSGANVLT
TRBJ1-4	TRBV7-9	ASSSGDRKRGLPHEKLF
TRBJ1-3	TRBV4-1	ASSQEGNTIY
TRBJ1-1	TRBV19	ASRPDRDTEAF
TRBJ2-1	TRBV2	ASSDLVEQF